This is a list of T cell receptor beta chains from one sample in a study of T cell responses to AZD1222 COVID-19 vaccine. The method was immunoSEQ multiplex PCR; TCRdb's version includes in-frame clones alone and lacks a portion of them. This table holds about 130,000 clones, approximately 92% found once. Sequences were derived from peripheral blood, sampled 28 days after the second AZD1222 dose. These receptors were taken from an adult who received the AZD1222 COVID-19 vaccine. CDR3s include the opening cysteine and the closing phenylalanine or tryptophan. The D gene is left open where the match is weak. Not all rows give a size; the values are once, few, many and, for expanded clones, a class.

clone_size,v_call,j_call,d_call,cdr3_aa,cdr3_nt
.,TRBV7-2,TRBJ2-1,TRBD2,CASSLVRTAGAGNEQFF,TGTGCCAGCAGCTTAGTCCGGACAGCGGGAGCTGGAAATGAGCAGTTCTTC
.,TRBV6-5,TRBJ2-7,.,CASTLPQFYEQYF,TGTGCCAGCACCCTTCCCCAATTCTACGAGCAGTACTTC
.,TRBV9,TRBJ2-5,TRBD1,CASSPGLYRGQETQYF,TGTGCCAGCAGCCCGGGGCTATACAGGGGTCAAGAGACCCAGTACTTC
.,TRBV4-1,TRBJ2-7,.,CASSQDGGGYEQYF,TGCGCCAGCAGCCAAGATGGAGGGGGATACGAGCAGTACTTC
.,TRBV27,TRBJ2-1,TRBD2,CASSSGGIYNEQFF,TGTGCCAGCAGTTCGGGGGGAATTTACAATGAGCAGTTCTTC
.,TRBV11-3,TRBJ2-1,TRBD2,CASSLASGRTSYNEQFF,TGTGCCAGCAGCTTAGCTAGCGGTCGCACCTCCTACAATGAGCAGTTCTTC
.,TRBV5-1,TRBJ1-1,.,CASMGSGTEAFF,TGCGCCAGCATGGGATCTGGCACTGAAGCTTTCTTT
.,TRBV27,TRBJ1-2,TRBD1,CASSSGQGGITF,TGTGCCAGCAGTTCGGGACAGGGGGGAATCACCTTC
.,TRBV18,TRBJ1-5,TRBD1,CASSLATGGHQPQHF,TGTGCCAGCTCACTGGCGACAGGGGGCCATCAGCCCCAGCATTTT
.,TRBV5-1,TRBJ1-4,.,CASSSQGSGNEKLFF,TGCGCCAGCAGCTCACAGGGTTCGGGTAATGAAAAACTGTTTTTT
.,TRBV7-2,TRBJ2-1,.,CASSLLEEQFF,TGTGCCAGCAGCTTATTAGAGGAGCAGTTCTTC
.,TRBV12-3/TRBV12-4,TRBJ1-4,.,CASSFLPNEKLFF,TGTGCCAGCAGTTTCCTACCTAATGAAAAACTGTTTTTT
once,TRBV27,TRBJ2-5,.,CASSPYQTARETQYF,TGTGCCAGCAGTCCCTATCAGACAGCCCGGGAGACCCAGTACTTC
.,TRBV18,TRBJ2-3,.,CASSQGTDTQYF,TGTGCCAGCTCACAAGGCACAGATACGCAGTATTTT
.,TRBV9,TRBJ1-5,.,CASSVGGESQPQHF,TGTGCCAGCAGCGTAGGTGGGGAGAGTCAGCCCCAGCATTTT
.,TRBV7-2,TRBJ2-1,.,CASSLGPASSYNEQFF,TGTGCCAGCAGCTTAGGCCCGGCAAGCTCCTACAATGAGCAGTTCTTC
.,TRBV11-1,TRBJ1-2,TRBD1,CASSEDRTSYGYTF,TGTGCCAGCAGCGAGGACAGGACATCCTATGGCTACACCTTC
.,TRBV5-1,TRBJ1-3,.,CASSEASSGNTIYF,TGCGCCAGCAGCGAAGCCAGCTCTGGAAACACCATATATTTT
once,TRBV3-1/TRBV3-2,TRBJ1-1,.,CASSPGGGTEAFF,TGTGCCAGCAGCCCGGGGGGTGGCACTGAAGCTTTCTTT
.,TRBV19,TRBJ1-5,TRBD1,CASRGQGVSQPQHF,TGTGCCAGTAGGGGACAGGGGGTAAGTCAGCCCCAGCATTTT
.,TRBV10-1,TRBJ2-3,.,CASSEVASSTDTQYF,TGCGCCAGCAGTGAGGTAGCGTCTAGCACAGATACGCAGTATTTT
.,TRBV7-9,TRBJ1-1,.,CASSSGGSEAFF,TGTGCCAGCAGCTCGGGGGGCTCTGAAGCTTTCTTT
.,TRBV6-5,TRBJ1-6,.,CASYGRNSPLHF,TGTGCCAGTTATGGACGTAATTCACCCCTCCACTTT
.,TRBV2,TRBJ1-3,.,CASSEEHPGNTIYF,TGTGCCAGCAGTGAAGAACATCCAGGAAACACCATATATTTT
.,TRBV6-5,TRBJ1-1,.,CASHSGRLMNTEAFF,TGTGCCAGCCACTCTGGAAGGCTTATGAACACTGAAGCTTTCTTT
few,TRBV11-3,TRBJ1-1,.,CASSARMGTEAFF,TGTGCCAGCAGCGCCCGGATGGGCACTGAAGCTTTCTTT
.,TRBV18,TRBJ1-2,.,CASSPDRNYGYTF,TGTGCCAGCTCCCCTGACAGGAACTATGGCTACACCTTC
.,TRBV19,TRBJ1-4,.,CASSILGAGEKLFF,TGTGCCAGTAGTATCTTGGGGGCGGGTGAAAAACTGTTTTTT
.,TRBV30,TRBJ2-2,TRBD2,CAWSSYSGRAAGELFF,TGTGCCTGGAGTAGCTACAGCGGGAGGGCCGCCGGGGAGCTGTTTTTT
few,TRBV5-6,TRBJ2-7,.,CASSWLLGPSGPEQYF,TGTGCCAGCAGCTGGCTCCTTGGTCCCTCAGGGCCCGAGCAGTACTTC
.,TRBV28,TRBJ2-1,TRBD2,CASSRDFYSGRAYNEQFF,TGTGCCAGCAGCAGAGATTTTTACAGCGGGAGGGCCTACAATGAGCAGTTCTTC
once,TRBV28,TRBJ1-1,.,CASSGAGAGALQAEAFF,TGTGCCAGCAGCGGCGCCGGGGCAGGGGCCCTGCAGGCTGAAGCTTTCTTT
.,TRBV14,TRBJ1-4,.,CASSSRGELFF,TGTGCCAGCAGCTCCCGGGGAGAACTGTTTTTT
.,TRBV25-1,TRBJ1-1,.,CASSFGLSEAFF,TGTGCCAGCAGTTTCGGGTTGTCTGAAGCTTTCTTT
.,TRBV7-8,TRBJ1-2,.,CASSLAGAANYGYTF,TGTGCCAGCAGCTTAGCCGGGGCCGCTAACTATGGCTACACCTTC
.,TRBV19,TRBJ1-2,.,CASSESRGDYGYTF,TGTGCCAGTAGTGAGTCCCGGGGGGACTATGGCTACACCTTC